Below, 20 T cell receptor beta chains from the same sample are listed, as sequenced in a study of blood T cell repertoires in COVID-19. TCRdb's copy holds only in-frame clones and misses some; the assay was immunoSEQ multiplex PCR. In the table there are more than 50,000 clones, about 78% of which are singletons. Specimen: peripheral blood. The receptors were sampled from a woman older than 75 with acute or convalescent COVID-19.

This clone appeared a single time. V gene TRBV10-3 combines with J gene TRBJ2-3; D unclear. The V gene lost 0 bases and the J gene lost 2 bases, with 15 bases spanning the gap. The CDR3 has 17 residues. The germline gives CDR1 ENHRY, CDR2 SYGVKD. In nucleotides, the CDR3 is TGTGCCATCAGTGAGTCGGGCATCCCTACCCCCACAGATACGCAGTATTTT. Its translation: CAISESGIPTPTDTQYF.

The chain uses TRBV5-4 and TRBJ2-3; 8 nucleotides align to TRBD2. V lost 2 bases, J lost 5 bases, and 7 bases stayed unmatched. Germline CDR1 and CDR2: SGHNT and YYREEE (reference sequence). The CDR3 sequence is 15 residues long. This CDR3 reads CASSFTAGGGDTQYF. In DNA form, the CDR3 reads TGTGCCAGCAGCTTTACGGCGGGAGGAGGAGATACGCAGTATTTT. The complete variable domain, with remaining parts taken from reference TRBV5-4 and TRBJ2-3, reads ETGVTQSPTHLIKTRGQQVTLRCSSQSGHNTVSWYQQALGQGPQFIFQYYREEENGRGNFPPRFSGLQFPNYSSELNVNALELDDSALYLCASSFTAGGGDTQYFGPGTRLTVL.

CDR3 loop: CASSSIDRGLYGYTF. The CDR3 region has the DNA TGTGCCAGCAGTTCTATCGACAGGGGGCTGTATGGCTACACCTTC. The V and J genes are TRBV28 and TRBJ1-2; 10 nucleotides match TRBD1. The V and J ends lost 4 bases and 5 bases, in that order; junction bases with no gene match: 7. This CDR3 is 15 amino acids long. CDR1 and CDR2 from the germline V gene are MDHEN and SYDVKM.

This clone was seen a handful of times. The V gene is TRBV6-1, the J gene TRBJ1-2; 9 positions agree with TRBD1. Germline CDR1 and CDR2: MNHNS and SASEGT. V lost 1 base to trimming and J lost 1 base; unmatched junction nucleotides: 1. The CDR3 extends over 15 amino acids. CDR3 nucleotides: TGTGCCAGCAGTGAAGGGGGACAGGGTAACTATGGCTACACCTTC. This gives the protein CASSEGGQGNYGYTF.

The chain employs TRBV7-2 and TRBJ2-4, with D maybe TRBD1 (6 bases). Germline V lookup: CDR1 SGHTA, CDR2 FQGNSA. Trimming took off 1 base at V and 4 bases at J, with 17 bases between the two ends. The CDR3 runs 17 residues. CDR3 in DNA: TGTGCCAGCAGCTTAGTAGGGCCCGGCGGACAGAAAAACATTCAGTACTTC. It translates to CASSLVGPGGQKNIQYF. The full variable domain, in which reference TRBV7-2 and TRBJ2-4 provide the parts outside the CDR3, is GAGVSQSPSNKVTEKGKDVELRCDPISGHTALYWYRQSLGQGLEFLIYFQGNSAPDKSGLPSDRFSAERTGGSVSTLTIQRTQQEDSAVYLCASSLVGPGGQKNIQYFGAGTRLSVL.

CDR3 DNA: TGTGCAAGTCGTCCCCCCGACAGGCCCACTGAAGCTTTCTTT. It specifies CASRPPDRPTEAFF. The chain recombines TRBV12-2 with TRBJ1-1; TRBD1 is the table's D call and was not checked against the DNA. TRBV12-2 is an annotated pseudogene. There are 14 residues in the CDR3.

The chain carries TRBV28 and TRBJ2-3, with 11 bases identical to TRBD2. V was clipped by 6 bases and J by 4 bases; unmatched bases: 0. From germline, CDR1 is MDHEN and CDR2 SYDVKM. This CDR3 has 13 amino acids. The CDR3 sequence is CASRLAGADTQYF. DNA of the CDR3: TGTGCCAGCAGACTAGCGGGAGCAGATACGCAGTATTTT.

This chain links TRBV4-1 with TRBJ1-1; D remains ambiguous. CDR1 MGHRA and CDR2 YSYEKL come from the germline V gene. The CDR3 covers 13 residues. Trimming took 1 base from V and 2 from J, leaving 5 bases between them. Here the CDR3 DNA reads TGCGCCAGCAGCCAAGTGGCAAACACTGAAGCTTTCTTT. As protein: CASSQVANTEAFF.

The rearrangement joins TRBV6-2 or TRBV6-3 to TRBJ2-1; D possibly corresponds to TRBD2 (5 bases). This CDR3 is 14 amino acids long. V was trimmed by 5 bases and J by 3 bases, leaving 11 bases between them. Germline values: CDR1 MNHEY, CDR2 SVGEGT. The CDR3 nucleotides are TGTGCCAGCAGTAGGGCCGGGGTCTACAATGAGCAGTTCTTC. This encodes CASSRAGVYNEQFF.

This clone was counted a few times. For the CDR3, the DNA is TGTGCCAGCAGCCTAGCAACAGGGTTTTCTGGGGCCAACGTCCTGACTTTC. Translation: CASSLATGFSGANVLTF. V and J are TRBV7-3 and TRBJ2-6; possibly TRBD1 for D (6 bases). The CDR3 spans 17 residues. The germline V gene has CDR1 SGHTA and CDR2 FQGTGA. Trimming stripped 5 bases from V and 1 base from J, with 15 bases between.

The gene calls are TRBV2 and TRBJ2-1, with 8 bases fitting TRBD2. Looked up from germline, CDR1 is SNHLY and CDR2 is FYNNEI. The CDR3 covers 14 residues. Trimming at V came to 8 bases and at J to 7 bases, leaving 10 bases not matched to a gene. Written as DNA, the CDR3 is TGTGCCAGCCGAGCACTAGCGGTCTTGAATGAGCAGTTCTTC. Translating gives CASRALAVLNEQFF. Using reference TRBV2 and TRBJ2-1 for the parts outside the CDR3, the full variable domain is EPEVTQTPSHQVTQMGQEVILRCVPISNHLYFYWYRQILGQKVEFLVSFYNNEISEKSEIFDDQFSVERPDGSNFTLKIRSTKLEDSAMYFCASRALAVLNEQFFGPGTRLTVL.

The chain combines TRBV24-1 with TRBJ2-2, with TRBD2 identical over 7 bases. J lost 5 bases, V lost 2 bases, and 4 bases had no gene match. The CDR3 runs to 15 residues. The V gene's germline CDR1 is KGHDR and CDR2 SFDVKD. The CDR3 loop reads CATSDSRTRTGELFF. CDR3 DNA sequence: TGTGCCACCAGTGATTCCAGGACTAGGACCGGGGAGCTGTTTTTT.

CDR3 residues: CAWSGRQAGEAFF. For the CDR3, the DNA is TGTGCCTGGAGTGGTCGGCAGGCCGGTGAAGCTTTCTTT. The rearrangement links TRBV30 to TRBJ1-1; D not resolved. Germline lookup yields CDR1 GTSNPN and CDR2 SVGIG (reference sequence). The CDR3 covers 13 residues. V dropped 1 base and J dropped 7 bases, with 13 bases sitting between them.

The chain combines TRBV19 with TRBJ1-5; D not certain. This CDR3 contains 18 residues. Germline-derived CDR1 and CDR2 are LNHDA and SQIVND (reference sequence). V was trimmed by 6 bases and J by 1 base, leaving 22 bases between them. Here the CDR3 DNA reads TGTGCCAGTAGGCGGGCACAACGGGGTTCCGGAAGCAATCAGCCCCAGCATTTT. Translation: CASRRAQRGSGSNQPQHF.

The CDR3 region is CASSPTSGAQETQYF. CDR3 DNA sequence: TGTGCCAGCTCACCGACTAGCGGAGCCCAAGAGACCCAGTACTTC. The rearrangement joins TRBV18 to TRBJ2-5, with 9 bases lining up with TRBD2. The CDR3 loop spans 15 amino acids. Germline lookup yields CDR1 KGHSH and CDR2 LQKENI. Trimming cost V 3 bases and J 1 base; bases outside gene matches: 3. Supplemented by reference TRBV18 and TRBJ2-5, the full variable domain reads NAGVMQNPRHLVRRRGQEARLRCSPMKGHSHVYWYRQLPEEGLKFMVYLQKENIIDESGMPKERFSAEFPKEGPSILRIQQVVRGDSAAYFCASSPTSGAQETQYFGPGTRLLVL.

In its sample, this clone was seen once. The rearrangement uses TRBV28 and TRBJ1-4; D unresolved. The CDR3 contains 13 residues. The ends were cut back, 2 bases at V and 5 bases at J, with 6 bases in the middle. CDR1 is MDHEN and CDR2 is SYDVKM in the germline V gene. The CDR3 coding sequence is TGTGCCAGCAGTTTACCACGGAATGAAAAACTGTTTTTT. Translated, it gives CASSLPRNEKLFF.

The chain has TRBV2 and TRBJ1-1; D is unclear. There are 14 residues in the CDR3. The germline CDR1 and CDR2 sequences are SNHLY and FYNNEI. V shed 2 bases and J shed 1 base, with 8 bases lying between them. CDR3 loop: CASSERGSNTEAFF. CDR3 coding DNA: TGTGCCAGCAGTGAACGGGGATCGAACACTGAAGCTTTCTTT.

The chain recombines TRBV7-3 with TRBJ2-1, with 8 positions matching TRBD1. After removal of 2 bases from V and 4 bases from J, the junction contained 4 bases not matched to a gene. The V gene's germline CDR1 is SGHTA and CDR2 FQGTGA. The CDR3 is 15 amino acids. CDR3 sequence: CASSLQGARYNEQFF. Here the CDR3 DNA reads TGTGCCAGCAGCTTACAGGGGGCAAGGTACAATGAGCAGTTCTTC.

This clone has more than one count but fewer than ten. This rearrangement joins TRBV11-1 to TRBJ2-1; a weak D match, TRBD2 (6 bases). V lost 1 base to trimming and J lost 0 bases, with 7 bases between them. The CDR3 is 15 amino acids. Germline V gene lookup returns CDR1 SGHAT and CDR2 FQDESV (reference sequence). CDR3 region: CASSLGRASYNEQFF. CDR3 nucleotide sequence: TGTGCCAGCAGCTTAGGGAGGGCCTCCTACAATGAGCAGTTCTTC.

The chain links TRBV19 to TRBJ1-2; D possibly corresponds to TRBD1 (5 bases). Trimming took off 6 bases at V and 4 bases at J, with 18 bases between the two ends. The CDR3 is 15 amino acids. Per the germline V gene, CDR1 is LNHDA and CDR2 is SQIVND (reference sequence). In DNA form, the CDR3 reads TGTGCCAGTAGGCCGGGAGGGACGATCTTCTATGGCTACACCTTC. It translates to CASRPGGTIFYGYTF.